A selection of T cell receptor beta chains follows, all from one sample in a study of CXCR3-negative and CXCR3-positive naive CD8 T cells. Using the 5' RACE reads, TCRdb records one entry per CDR3 protein without DNA. This sample's table reports about 6,700 distinct CDR3 sequences. Specimen: naive CXCR3+ CD8+ T cells from blood. These receptors all come from a human donor in good health. Some clones in this sample may be carry-over from other donors' samples. CDR3s include the opening cysteine and the closing phenylalanine or tryptophan. Fields, in order: J gene, clone size, V gene, CDR3 protein. Some rows mark clone size as missing; the rest say once, few, many or name a class of expanded clone.

>TRBJ2-5|.|TRBV6-5
CASSYSTGEIHETQYF
>TRBJ2-7|.|TRBV28
CASSLMTSGLHEQYF
>TRBJ2-7|.|TRBV5-6
CASRSSFPYEQYF
>TRBJ2-1|medium-sized|TRBV29-1
CSAGRDRGPNEQFF
>TRBJ2-1|.|TRBV7-9
CASSSTLDSEGVEQFF
>TRBJ1-5|.|TRBV5-5
CASSFVWTSNQPQHF
>TRBJ2-5|.|TRBV29-1
CSVNNREVETQYF
>TRBJ1-1|.|TRBV19
CASSGRTGRNTEAFF
>TRBJ1-4|.|TRBV14
CASSQDRSFPTNEKLFF
>TRBJ1-1|.|TRBV20-1
CSAPFGGTLNTEAFF
>TRBJ2-2|medium-sized|TRBV28
CASSSTGGLWNTGELFF
>TRBJ2-3|medium-sized|TRBV5-5
CASSLEVEFYTQYF
>TRBJ1-1|medium-sized|TRBV7-9
CASSLIPGLTEAFF
>TRBJ2-7|medium-sized|TRBV10-3
CAISEITSGGAGDEQYF
>TRBJ2-2|.|TRBV7-6
CASSLAQGATGELFF
>TRBJ2-5|medium-sized|TRBV29-1
CSVEDYLAGGETQYF
>TRBJ2-1|medium-sized|TRBV29-1
CSDLQGSSYNEQFF
>TRBJ2-1|.|TRBV20-1
CSPLAGALNEQFF
>TRBJ2-1|.|TRBV29-1
CSVLAGNEQFF
>TRBJ2-7|.|TRBV23-1
CASHLAGNLTYEQYF
>TRBJ2-1|.|TRBV6-2/TRBV6-3
CASNPRGGISYNEQFF
>TRBJ2-7|.|TRBV13
CASSVWTGFDEQYF
>TRBJ2-7|.|TRBV14
CASSQVGLSYEQYF
>TRBJ2-7|medium-sized|TRBV9
CASSPRQLRSGEQYF
>TRBJ2-1|medium-sized|TRBV4-1
CASSRWTSGSNEQFF
>TRBJ2-3|medium-sized|TRBV20-1
CSARDGPGSTDTQYF
>TRBJ1-1|.|TRBV13
CASSSRDLSVDTEAFF
>TRBJ2-3|.|TRBV7-9
CASTLPGGRDSDTQYF
>TRBJ1-2|medium-sized|TRBV5-1
CASSLAGTGGGYGYTF
>TRBJ2-2|medium-sized|TRBV7-9
CASSYGTGELFF
>TRBJ1-1|.|TRBV29-1
CSSAGTSQTEAFF
>TRBJ2-7|medium-sized|TRBV7-9
CASSYAAGEQYF
>TRBJ2-1|medium-sized|TRBV14
CASSQDPAGGYNEQFF
>TRBJ2-7|medium-sized|TRBV25-1
CASSGWEFYEQYF
>TRBJ2-7|medium-sized|TRBV7-2
CASSQGLGPYEQYF